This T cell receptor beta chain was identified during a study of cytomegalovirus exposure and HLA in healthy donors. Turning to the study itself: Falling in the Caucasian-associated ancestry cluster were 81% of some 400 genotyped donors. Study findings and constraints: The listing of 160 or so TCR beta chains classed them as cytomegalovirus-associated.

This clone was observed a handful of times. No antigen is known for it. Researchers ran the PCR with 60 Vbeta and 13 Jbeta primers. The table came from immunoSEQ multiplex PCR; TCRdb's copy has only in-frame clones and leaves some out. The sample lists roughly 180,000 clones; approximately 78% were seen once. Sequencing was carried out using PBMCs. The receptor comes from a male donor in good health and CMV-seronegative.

In nucleotides, the CDR3 is TGTGCCAGCGGACTAGCGGGAGAGCTGGAGCAGTTCTTC. Translation gives CASGLAGELEQFF. The genes are TRBV7-2 and TRBJ2-1, with 13 bases fitting TRBD2. CDR1 and CDR2 (germline): SGHTA, FQGNSA. The CDR3 covers 13 residues. V lost 8 bases, J lost 10 bases, and 5 bases stayed unmatched.